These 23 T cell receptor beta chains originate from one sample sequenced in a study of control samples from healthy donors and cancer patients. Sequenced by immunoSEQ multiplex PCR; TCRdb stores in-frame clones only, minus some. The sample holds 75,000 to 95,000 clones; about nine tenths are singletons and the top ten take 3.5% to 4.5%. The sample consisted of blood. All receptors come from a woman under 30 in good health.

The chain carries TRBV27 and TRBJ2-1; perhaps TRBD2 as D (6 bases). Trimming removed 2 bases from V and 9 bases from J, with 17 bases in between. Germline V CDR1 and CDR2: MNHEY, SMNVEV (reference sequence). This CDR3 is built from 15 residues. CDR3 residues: CASSLRGTGMGEQFF. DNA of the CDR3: TGTGCCAGCAGTTTACGGGGGACGGGCATGGGTGAGCAGTTCTTC.

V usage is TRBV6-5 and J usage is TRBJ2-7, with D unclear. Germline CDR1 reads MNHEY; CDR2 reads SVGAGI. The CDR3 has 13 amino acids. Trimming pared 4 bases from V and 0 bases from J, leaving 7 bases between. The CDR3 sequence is CASSSPYSYEQYF. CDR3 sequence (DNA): TGTGCCAGCAGTTCCCCGTACTCCTACGAGCAGTACTTC.

DNA of the CDR3: TGTGCCAGCAGCTTAAATGGCAGGTCAGACCAAGAGACCCAGTACTTC. Protein product: CASSLNGRSDQETQYF. V is TRBV7-3 and J is TRBJ2-5; D is uncertain. CDR1 SGHTA and CDR2 FQGTGA come from the germline V gene. The CDR3 consists of 16 residues. V gave up 1 base and J gave up 0 bases, with 12 bases separating them.

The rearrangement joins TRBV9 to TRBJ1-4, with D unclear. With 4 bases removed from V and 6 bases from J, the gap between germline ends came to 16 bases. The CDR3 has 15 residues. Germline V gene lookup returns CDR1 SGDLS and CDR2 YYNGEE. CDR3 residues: CASSRNSAPDEKLFF. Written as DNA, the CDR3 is TGTGCCAGCAGCAGAAACAGTGCCCCCGATGAAAAACTGTTTTTT. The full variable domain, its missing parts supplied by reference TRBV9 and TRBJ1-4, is DSGVTQTPKHLITATGQRVTLRCSPRSGDLSVYWYQQSLDQGLQFLIQYYNGEERAKGNILERFSAQQFPDLHSELNLSSLELGDSALYFCASSRNSAPDEKLFFGSGTQLSVL.

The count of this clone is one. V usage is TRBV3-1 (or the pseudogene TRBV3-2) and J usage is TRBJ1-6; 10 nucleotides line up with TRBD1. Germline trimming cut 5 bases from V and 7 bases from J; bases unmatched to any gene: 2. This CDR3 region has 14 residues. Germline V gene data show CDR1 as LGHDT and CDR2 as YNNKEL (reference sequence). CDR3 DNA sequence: TGTGCCAGCAGCGACAGGGGGCGGAATTCACCCCTCCACTTT. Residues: CASSDRGRNSPLHF.

The CDR3 sequence is CASSLVGDNGYTF. CDR3 in DNA: TGCGCCAGCAGCTTGGTCGGGGATAATGGCTACACCTTC. J is TRBJ1-2 and V is TRBV5-1; D is ambiguous. The germline V and J ends were trimmed by 0 bases and 6 bases, with 9 bases remaining between them. The CDR3 covers 13 residues. The germline gives CDR1 SGHRS, CDR2 YFSETQ.

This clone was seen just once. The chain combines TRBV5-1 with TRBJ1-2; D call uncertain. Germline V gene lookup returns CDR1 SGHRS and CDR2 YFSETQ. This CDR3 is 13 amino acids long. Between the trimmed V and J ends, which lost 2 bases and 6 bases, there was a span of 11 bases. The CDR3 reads CASSFELPDGYTF. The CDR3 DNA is TGCGCCAGCAGCTTCGAGCTCCCCGATGGCTACACCTTC.

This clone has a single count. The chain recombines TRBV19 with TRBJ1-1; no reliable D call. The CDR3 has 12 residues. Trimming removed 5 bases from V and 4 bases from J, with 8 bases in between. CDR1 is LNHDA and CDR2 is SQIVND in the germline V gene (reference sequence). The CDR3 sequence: CASSFLGTEAFF. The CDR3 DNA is TGTGCCAGTAGTTTTTTAGGCACTGAAGCTTTCTTT.

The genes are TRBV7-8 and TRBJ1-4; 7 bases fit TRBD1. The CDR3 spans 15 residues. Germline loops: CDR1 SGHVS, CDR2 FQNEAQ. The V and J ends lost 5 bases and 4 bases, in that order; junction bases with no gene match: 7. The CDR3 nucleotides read TGTGCCAGCAGCCCTAGCCGGGACAGTAATGAAAAACTGTTTTTT. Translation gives CASSPSRDSNEKLFF.

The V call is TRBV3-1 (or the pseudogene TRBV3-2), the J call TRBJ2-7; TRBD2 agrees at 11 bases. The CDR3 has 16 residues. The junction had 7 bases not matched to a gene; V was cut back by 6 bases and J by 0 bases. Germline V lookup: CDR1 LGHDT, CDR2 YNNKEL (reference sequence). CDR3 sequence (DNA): TGTGCCAGCAGGGCCCCCCTAGCGGGGGGCTCCTACGAGCAGTACTTC. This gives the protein CASRAPLAGGSYEQYF.

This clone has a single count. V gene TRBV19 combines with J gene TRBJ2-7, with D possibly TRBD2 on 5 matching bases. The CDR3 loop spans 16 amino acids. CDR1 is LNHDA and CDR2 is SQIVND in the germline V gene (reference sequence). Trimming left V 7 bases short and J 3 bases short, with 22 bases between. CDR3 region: CASKFRNIGESYEQYF. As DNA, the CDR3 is TGTGCCAGTAAGTTCCGAAATATCGGGGAGAGCTACGAGCAGTACTTC.

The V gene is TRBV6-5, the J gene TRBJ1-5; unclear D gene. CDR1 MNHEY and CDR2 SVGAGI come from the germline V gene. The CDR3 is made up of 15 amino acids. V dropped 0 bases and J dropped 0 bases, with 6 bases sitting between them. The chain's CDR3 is CASSYSQLSNQPQHF. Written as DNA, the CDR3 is TGTGCCAGCAGTTACTCACAGCTTAGCAATCAGCCCCAGCATTTT.

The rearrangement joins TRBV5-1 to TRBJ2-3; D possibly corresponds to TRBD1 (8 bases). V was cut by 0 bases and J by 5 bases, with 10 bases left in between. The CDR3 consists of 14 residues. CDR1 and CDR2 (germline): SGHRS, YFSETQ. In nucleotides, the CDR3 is TGCGCCAGCAGCTTGGACAGGGGGGGAGATACGCAGTATTTT. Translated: CASSLDRGGDTQYF.

CDR3 bases: TGTGCCAGCTATACCTATTTTGCAACTAATGAAAAACTGTTTTTT. Amino acid sequence: CASYTYFATNEKLFF. The genes are TRBV27 and TRBJ1-4; D gene ambiguous. The germline V and J ends were trimmed by 8 bases and 0 bases, with 13 bases remaining between them. Germline V gene data show CDR1 as MNHEY and CDR2 as SMNVEV (reference sequence). This CDR3 has 15 amino acids. Full variable domain (rest looked up from reference TRBV27 and TRBJ1-4): EAQVTQNPRYLITVTGKKLTVTCSQNMNHEYMSWYRQDPGLGLRQIYYSMNVEVTDKGDVPEGYKVSRKEKRNFPLILESPSPNQTSLYFCASYTYFATNEKLFFGSGTQLSVL.

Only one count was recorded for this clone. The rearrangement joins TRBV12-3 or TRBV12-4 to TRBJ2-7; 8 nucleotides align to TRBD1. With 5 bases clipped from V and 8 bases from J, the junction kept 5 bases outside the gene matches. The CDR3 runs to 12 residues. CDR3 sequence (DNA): TGTGCCAGCAGTCCCCGACAGGGGCAGCAGTACTTC. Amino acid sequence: CASSPRQGQQYF.

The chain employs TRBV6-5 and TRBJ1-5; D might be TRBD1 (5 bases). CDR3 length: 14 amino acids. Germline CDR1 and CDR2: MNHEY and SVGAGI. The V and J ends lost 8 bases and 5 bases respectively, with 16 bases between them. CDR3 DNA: TGTGCCAGCTCGATGTTCAGGGCAGATCAGCCCCAGCATTTT. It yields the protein CASSMFRADQPQHF.

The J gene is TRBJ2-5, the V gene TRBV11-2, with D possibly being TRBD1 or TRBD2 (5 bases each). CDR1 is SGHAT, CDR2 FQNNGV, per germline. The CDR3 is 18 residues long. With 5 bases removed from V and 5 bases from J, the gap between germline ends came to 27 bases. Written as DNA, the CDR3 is TGTGCCAGCAGCCCTCCGGGCGAAGCCGGGGCCCATGAGGAGACCCAGTACTTC. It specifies CASSPPGEAGAHEETQYF.

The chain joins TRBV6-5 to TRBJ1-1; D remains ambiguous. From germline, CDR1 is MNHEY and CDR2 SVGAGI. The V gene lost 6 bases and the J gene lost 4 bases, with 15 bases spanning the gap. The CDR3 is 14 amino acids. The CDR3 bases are TGTGCCAGCAGACCCACGGAAAGAGGCACTGAAGCTTTCTTT. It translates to CASRPTERGTEAFF.

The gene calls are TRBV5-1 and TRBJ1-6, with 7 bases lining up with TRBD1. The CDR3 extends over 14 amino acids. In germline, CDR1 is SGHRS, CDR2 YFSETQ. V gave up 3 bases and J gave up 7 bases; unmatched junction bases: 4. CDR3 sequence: CASSSGTANSPLHF. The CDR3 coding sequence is TGCGCCAGCAGCTCCGGGACAGCGAATTCACCCCTCCACTTT.

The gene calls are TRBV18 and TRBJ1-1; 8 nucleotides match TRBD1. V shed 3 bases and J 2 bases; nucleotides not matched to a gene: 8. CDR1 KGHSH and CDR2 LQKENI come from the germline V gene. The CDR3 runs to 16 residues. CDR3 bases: TGTGCCAGCTCACCCCGGACAGGGAAACTAAACACTGAAGCTTTCTTT. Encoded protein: CASSPRTGKLNTEAFF.

DNA for the CDR3: TGTGCCAGCAGCCTATCGGGCGCCGTTGGGGGTGATGGCTACACCTTC. It is translated as CASSLSGAVGGDGYTF. This chain connects TRBV7-2 to TRBJ1-2, with D possibly TRBD1 on 5 matching bases. The germline V and J ends were trimmed by 5 bases and 6 bases, with 22 bases remaining between them. CDR1 and CDR2 from the germline V gene are SGHTA and FQGNSA. The CDR3 extends over 16 amino acids. Using reference TRBV7-2 and TRBJ1-2 for the parts outside the CDR3, the full variable domain is GAGVSQSPSNKVTEKGKDVELRCDPISGHTALYWYRQSLGQGLEFLIYFQGNSAPDKSGLPSDRFSAERTGGSVSTLTIQRTQQEDSAVYLCASSLSGAVGGDGYTFGSGTRLTVV.

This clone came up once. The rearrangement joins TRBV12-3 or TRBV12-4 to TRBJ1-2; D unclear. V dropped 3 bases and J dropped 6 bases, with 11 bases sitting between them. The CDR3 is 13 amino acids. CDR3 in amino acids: CASSFVPLDGYTF. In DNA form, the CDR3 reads TGTGCCAGCAGTTTTGTGCCCCTAGATGGCTACACCTTC.

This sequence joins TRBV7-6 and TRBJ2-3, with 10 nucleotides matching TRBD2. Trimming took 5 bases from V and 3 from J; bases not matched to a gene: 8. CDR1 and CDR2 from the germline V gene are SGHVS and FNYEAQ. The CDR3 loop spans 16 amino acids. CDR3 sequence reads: CASSQSSGGPTDTQYF. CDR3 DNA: TGTGCCAGCAGCCAATCTAGCGGGGGCCCAACAGATACGCAGTATTTT.